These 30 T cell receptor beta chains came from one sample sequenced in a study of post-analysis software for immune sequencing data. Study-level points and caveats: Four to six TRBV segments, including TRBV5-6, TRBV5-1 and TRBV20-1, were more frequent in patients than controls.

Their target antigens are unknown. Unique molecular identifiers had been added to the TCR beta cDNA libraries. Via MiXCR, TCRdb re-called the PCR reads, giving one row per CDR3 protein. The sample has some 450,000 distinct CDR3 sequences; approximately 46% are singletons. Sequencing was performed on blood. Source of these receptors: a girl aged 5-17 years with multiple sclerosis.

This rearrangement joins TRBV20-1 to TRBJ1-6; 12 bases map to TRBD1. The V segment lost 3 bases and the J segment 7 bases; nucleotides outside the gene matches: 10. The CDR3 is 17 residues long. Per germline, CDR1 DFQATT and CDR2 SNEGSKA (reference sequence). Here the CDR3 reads CSARGTGGLGENSPLHF. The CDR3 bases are TGCAGTGCTAGGGGGACAGGGGGCTTAGGAGAGAATTCACCCCTCCACTTT.

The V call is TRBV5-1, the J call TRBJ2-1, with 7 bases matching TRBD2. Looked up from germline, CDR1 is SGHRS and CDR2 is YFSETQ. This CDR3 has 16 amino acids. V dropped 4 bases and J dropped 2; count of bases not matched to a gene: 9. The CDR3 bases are TGCGCCAGCAGCCAGATCCCGGGACTAACCTACAATGAGCAGTTCTTC. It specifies CASSQIPGLTYNEQFF.

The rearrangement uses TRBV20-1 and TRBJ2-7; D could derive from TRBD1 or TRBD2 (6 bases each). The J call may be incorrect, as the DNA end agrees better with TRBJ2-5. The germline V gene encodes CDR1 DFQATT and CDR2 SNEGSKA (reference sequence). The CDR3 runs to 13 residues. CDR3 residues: CSARDEGGETQYF. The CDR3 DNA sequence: TGCAGTGCTAGAGATGAAGGGGGGGAGACCCAGTACTTC.

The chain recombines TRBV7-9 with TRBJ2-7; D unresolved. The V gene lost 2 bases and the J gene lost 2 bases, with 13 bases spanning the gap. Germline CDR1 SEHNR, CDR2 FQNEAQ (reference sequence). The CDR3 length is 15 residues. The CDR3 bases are TGTGCCAGCAGCTTACCCCTTAGTGGAGCCTACGAGCAGTACTTC. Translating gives CASSLPLSGAYEQYF.

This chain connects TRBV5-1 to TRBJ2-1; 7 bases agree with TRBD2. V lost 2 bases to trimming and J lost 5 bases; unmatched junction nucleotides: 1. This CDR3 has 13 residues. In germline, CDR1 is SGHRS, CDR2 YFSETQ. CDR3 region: CASSFGLDNEQFF. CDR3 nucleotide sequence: TGCGCCAGCAGCTTTGGACTAGACAATGAGCAGTTCTTC.

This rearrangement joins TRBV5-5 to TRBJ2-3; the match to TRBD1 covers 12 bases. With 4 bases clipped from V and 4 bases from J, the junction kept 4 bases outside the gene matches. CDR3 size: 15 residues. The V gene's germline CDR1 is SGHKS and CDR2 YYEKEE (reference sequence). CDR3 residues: CASSGGTGGPDTQYF. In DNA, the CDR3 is TGTGCCAGCAGCGGAGGGACAGGGGGCCCAGATACGCAGTATTTT.

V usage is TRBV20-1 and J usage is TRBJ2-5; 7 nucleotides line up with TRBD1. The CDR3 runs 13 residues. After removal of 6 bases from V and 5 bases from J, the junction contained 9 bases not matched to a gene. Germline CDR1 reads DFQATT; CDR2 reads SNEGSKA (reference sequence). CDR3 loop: CSAQQGRVETQYF. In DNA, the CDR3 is TGCAGTGCCCAACAGGGGAGAGTGGAGACCCAGTACTTC.

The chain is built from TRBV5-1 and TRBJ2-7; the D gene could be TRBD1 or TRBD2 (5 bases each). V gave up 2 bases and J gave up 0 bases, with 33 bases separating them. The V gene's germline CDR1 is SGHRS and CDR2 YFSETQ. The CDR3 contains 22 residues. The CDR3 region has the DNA TGCGCCAGCAGCTTTGGGCCCGCGTTACCGCTGGGACGGAAGGAAAACTCCTACGAGCAGTACTTC. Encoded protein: CASSFGPALPLGRKENSYEQYF.

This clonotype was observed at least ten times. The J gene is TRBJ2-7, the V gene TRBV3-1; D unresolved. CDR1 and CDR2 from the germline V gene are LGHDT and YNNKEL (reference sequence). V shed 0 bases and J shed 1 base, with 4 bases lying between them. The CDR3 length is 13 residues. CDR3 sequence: CASSQDRSYEQYF. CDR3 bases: TGTGCCAGCAGCCAAGACCGTTCCTACGAGCAGTACTTC.

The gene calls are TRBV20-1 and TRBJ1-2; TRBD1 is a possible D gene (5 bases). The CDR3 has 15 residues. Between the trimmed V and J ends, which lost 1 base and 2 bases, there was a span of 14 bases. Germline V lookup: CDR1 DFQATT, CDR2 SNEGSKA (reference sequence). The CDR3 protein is CSARVQGEENYGYTF. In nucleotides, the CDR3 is TGCAGTGCTAGAGTCCAGGGAGAGGAGAACTATGGCTACACCTTC.

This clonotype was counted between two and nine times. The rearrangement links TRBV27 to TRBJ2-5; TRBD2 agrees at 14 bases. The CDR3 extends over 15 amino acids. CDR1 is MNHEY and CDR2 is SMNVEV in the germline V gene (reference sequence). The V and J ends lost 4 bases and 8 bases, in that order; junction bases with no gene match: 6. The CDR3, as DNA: TGTGCCAGCAGTTCCCCTGGGACTAGCGGGAGAACCCAGTACTTC. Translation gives CASSSPGTSGRTQYF.

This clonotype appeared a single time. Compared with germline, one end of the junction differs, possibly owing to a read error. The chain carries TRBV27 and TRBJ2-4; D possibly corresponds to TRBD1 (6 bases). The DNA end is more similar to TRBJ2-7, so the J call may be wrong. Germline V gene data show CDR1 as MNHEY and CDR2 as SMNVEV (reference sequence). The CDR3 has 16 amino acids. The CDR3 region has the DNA TGTGCCGGCAGTCCATCCTTGACGGAAAGGGGGTACGAGCAGTACTTC. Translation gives CAGSPSLTERGYEQYF.

In DNA, the CDR3 is TGTGCCAGCAGCTTGGAATCGACTAGCGGGGTTTACAATGAGCAGTTCTTC. Protein: CASSLESTSGVYNEQFF. J is TRBJ2-1 and V is TRBV11-1; TRBD2 agrees at 11 bases. The V gene end was trimmed by 3 bases and the J gene end by 4 bases; junction bases not matched to a gene: 8. Germline assignment: CDR1 SGHAT and CDR2 FQDESV (reference sequence). CDR3 size: 17 residues.

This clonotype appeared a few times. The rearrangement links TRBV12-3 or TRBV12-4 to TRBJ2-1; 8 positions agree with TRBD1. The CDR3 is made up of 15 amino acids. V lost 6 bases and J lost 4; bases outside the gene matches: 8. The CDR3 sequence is CASRGQVSRYNEQFF. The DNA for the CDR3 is TGTGCCAGCAGGGGACAGGTTTCGCGATACAATGAGCAGTTCTTC.

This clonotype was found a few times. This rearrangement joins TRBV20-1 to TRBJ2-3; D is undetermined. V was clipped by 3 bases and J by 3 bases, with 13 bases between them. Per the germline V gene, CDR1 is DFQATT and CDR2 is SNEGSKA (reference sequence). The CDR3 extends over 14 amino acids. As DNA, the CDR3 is TGCAGTGCTAGCCCCGTGCCGGAGACAGATACGCAGTATTTT. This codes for CSASPVPETDTQYF.

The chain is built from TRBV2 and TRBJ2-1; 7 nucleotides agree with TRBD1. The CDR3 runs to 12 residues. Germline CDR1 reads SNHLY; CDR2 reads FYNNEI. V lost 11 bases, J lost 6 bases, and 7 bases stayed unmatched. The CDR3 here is CAPGDRVNEQFF. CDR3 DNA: TGTGCCCCTGGGGACAGAGTCAATGAGCAGTTCTTC.

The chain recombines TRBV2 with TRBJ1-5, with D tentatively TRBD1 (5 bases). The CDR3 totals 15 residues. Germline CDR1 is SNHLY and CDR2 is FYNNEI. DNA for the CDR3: TGTGCTTCTGAACCCGCAGGGAGGGTTTATCAGCCCCAGCATTTT. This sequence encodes CASEPAGRVYQPQHF. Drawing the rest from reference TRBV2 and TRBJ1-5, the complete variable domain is EPEVTQTPSHQVTQMGQEVILRCVPISNHLYFYWYRQILGQKVEFLVSFYNNEISEKSEIFDDQFSVERPDGSNFTLKIRSTKLEDSAMYFCASEPAGRVYQPQHFGDGTRLSIL.

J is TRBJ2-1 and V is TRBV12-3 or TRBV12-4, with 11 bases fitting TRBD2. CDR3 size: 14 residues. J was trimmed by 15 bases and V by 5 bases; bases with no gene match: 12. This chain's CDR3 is CASSIHSGRGERFF. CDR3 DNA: TGTGCCAGCAGTATTCATAGCGGGAGGGGGGAAAGGTTCTTC.

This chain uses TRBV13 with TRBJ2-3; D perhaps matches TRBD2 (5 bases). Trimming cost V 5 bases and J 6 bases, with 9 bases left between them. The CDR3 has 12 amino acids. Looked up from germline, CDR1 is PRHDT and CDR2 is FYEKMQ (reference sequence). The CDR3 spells CASSVRGDTQYF. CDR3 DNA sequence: TGTGCCAGCAGCGTCCGCGGGGATACGCAGTATTTT.

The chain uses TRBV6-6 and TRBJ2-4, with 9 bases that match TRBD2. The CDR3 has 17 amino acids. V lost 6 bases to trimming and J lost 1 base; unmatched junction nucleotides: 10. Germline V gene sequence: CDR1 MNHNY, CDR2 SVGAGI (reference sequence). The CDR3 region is CASSAPAGGPAKNIQYF. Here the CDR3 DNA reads TGTGCCAGCAGCGCCCCCGCGGGAGGGCCTGCCAAAAACATTCAGTACTTC.

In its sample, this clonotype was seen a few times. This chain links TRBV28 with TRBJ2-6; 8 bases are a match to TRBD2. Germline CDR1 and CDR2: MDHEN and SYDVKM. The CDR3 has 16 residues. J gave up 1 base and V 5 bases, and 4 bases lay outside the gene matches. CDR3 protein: CASSSAGGSGANVLTF. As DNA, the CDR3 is TGTGCCAGCAGTAGCGCGGGAGGATCTGGGGCCAACGTCCTGACTTTC.

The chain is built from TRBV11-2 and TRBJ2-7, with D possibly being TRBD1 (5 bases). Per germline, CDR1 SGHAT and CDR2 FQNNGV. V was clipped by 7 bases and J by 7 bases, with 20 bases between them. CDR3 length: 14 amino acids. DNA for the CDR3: TGTGCCAGCACCCAAAACTTTGGGGCTGGTGAGCAGTACTTC. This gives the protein CASTQNFGAGEQYF.

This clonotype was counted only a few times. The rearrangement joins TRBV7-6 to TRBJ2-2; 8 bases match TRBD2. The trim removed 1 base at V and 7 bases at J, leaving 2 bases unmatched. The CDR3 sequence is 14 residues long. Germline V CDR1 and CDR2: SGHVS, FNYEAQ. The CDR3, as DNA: TGTGCCAGCAGCTTAGGACTAGCGAACGGGGAGCTGTTTTTT. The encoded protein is CASSLGLANGELFF.

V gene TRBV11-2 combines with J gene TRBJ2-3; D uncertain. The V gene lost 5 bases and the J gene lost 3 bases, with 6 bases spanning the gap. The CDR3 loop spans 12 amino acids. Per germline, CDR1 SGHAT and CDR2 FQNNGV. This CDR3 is CASSGATDTQYF. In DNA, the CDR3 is TGTGCCAGCAGCGGAGCAACAGATACGCAGTATTTT.

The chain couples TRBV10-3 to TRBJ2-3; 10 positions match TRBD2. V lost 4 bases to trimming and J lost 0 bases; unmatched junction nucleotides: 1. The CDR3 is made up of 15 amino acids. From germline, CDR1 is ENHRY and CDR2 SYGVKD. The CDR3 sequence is CAISGTSGSTDTQYF. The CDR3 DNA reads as TGTGCCATCAGTGGGACTAGCGGAAGCACAGATACGCAGTATTTT.

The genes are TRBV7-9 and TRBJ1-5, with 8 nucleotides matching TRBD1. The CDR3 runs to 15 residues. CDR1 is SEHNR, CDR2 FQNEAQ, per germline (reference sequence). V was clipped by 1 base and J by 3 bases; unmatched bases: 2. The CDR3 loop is CASSLGQGNNQPQHF. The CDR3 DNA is TGTGCCAGCAGCTTAGGACAGGGGAACAATCAGCCCCAGCATTTT.

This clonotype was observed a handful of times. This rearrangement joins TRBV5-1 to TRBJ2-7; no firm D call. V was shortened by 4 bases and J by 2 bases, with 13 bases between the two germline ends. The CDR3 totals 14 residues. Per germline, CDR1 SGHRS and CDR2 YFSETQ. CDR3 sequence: CASSLAVAAYEQYF. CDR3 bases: TGCGCCAGCAGCCTCGCGGTGGCGGCCTACGAGCAGTACTTC.

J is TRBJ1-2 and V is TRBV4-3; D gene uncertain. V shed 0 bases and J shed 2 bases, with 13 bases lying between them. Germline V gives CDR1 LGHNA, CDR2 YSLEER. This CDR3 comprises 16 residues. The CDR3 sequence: CASSQDITEQNYGYTF. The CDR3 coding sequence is TGCGCCAGCAGCCAAGATATCACGGAGCAGAACTATGGCTACACCTTC.

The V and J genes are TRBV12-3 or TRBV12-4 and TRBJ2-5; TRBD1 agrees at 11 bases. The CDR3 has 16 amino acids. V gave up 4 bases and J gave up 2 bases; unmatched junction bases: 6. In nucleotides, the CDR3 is TGTGCCAGCAGTTCCCTGGGACAGGGGGTTCAAGAGACCCAGTACTTC. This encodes CASSSLGQGVQETQYF.

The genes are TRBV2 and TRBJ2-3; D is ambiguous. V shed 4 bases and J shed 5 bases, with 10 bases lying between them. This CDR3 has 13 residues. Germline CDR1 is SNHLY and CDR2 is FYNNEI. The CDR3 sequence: CASSGPFLDTQYF. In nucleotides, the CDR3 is TGTGCCAGCAGTGGCCCCTTCTTAGATACGCAGTATTTT. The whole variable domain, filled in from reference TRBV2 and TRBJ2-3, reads EPEVTQTPSHQVTQMGQEVILRCVPISNHLYFYWYRQILGQKVEFLVSFYNNEISEKSEIFDDQFSVERPDGSNFTLKIRSTKLEDSAMYFCASSGPFLDTQYFGPGTRLTVL.